This T cell receptor (beta chain) is from a study of technical replicates of blood from a few donors. The data were produced by immunoSEQ multiplex PCR, yet TCRdb's version contains in-frame clones alone and is incomplete. The table includes roughly 79,000 clones, 96% detected once. Trimming removed 0 bases from V and 0 bases from J; junction bases left unmatched: 9. The CDR3 sequence is 20 residues long. The germline gives CDR1 MNHNS, CDR2 SASEGT. This receptor was identified in a human donor in good health. The V call is TRBV6-1, the J call TRBJ1-4, with 11 bases aligning to TRBD1. Sequencing input: T cells isolated from PBMCs. The CDR3 protein is CASSEALLGQGAATNEKLFF. In DNA form, the CDR3 reads TGTGCCAGCAGTGAAGCCCTGCTAGGACAGGGGGCTGCAACTAATGAAAAACTGTTTTTT.